The 2 T cell receptor beta chains in this list originate from one sample, sequenced in a study of cytomegalovirus exposure and HLA in healthy donors. PCR primers comprised 60 Vbeta and 13 Jbeta primers. Data came from immunoSEQ multiplex PCR; TCRdb stores just in-frame clones and leaves some out. Counted here are roughly 130,000 clones, more than 75% occurring once; the ten biggest clones make up 3.1%. Sequenced input: PBMCs. The receptors were sampled from a female donor in good health and CMV-seronegative.

Of note for this clone: This sample also contains other DNA sequences that code for the same CDR3. The chain links TRBV9 to TRBJ2-3; TRBD2 aligns across 7 bases. The CDR3 runs 15 residues. V was pared by 0 bases and J by 4 bases, with 5 bases of the junction left unmatched. CDR1 and CDR2 from the germline V gene are SGDLS and YYNGEE. CDR3 sequence reads: CASSVEGRGADTQYF. CDR3 in DNA: TGTGCCAGCAGCGTAGAGGGTCGGGGGGCAGATACGCAGTATTTT.

The rearrangement joins TRBV7-9 to TRBJ2-1, with 11 bases that match TRBD1. Trimming removed 4 bases from V and 8 bases from J; junction bases left unmatched: 7. The CDR3 sequence is 15 residues long. Per the germline V gene, CDR1 is SEHNR and CDR2 is FQNEAQ (reference sequence). CDR3 sequence: CASSSSGQGDHEQFF. CDR3 coding DNA: TGTGCCAGCAGCTCCTCGGGACAGGGGGACCATGAGCAGTTCTTC.